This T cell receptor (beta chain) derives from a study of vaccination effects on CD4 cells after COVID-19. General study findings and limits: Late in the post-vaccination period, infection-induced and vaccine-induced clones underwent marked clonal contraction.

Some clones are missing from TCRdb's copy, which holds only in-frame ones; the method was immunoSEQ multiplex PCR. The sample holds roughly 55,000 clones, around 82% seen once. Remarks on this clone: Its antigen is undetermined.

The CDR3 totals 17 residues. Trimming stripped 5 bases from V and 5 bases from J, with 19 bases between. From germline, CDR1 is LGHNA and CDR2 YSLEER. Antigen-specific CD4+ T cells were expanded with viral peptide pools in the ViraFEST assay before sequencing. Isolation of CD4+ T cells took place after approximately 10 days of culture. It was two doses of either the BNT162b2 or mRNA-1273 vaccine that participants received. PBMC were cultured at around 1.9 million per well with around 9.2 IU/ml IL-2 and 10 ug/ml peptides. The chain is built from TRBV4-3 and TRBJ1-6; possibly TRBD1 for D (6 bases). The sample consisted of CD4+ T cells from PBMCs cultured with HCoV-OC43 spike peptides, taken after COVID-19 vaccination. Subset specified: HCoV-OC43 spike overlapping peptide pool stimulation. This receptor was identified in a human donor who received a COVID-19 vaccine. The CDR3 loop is CASSSGTLASDNSPLHF. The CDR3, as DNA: TGCGCCAGCAGCTCCGGGACACTTGCGTCGGATAATTCACCCCTCCACTTT.